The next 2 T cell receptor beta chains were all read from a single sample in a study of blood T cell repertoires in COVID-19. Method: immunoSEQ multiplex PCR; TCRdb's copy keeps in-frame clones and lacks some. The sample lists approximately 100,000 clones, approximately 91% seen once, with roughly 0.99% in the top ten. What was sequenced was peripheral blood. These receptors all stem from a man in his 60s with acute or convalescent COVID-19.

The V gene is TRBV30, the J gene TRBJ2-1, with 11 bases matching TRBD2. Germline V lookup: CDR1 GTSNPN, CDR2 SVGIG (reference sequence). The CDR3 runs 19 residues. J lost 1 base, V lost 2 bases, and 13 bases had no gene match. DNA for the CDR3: TGTGCCTGGAGTCGGACTAGCGGGTTTTCTAGTCGGTCCTACAATGAGCAGTTCTTC. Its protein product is CAWSRTSGFSSRSYNEQFF.

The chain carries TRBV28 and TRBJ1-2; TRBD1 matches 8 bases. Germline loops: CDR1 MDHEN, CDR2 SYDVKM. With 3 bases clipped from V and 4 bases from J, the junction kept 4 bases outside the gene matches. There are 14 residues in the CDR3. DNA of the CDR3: TGTGCCAGCAGTTTTGGGACAGGAGGCTATGGCTACACCTTC. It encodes CASSFGTGGYGYTF.